Here is one TCR beta chain with its context. V gave up 0 bases and J gave up 7 bases, with 12 bases separating them. Per germline, CDR1 SGHTA and CDR2 FQGNSA. This CDR3 has 14 residues. The data were taken from a study of blood T cell repertoires in COVID-19. Overall study: There were acute and convalescent COVID-19 samples, and they came from the United States, Italy and Spain. Nucleic acid was either cDNA or gDNA, and it came from T cells, B-cell-depleted T cells, or PBMCs.

Original data processing: Reference gene primers were amplified, and this amplification served to estimate nucleated cell counts. Some clones are missing from TCRdb's copy, which holds only in-frame ones; the method was immunoSEQ multiplex PCR. That table gives V, J and clone size, and the DNA gave D and trimming. The data contain roughly 250,000 clones, about 83% of them seen just once; the ten biggest clones take up under 4.5%. The sequenced sample was peripheral blood. This TCR derives from a middle-aged man with acute or convalescent COVID-19. The chain has TRBV7-2 and TRBJ2-5, with D possibly being TRBD2 (5 bases). For the CDR3, the DNA is TGTGCCAGCAGCTTAGCCGGCCTAGCTGGGACCCAGTACTTC. It is translated as CASSLAGLAGTQYF.